One and the same sample provided the 2 T cell receptor beta chains below, sequenced in a study of blood T cell repertoires in COVID-19 (dated by TCRdb to the early 2020s). The library was prepared using the immunoSEQ multiplex PCR assay. The table was pulled from immuneACCESS by TCRdb, which kept in-frame rearrangements only. Such tables lose some clones; where checked, under half of the loss comes from unresolved V genes, and the rest has no known cause. The sample yields 89,000 or so clones; roughly 88% were counted once. The ten largest clones represent roughly 12% of the sample. Sequencing was carried out using peripheral blood. The origin of the receptors is a human donor in a cohort sampled during active COVID-19.

The rearrangement joins TRBV5-6 to TRBJ1-2, with a possible D match to TRBD1 (5 bases). V lost 5 bases to trimming and J lost 3 bases, with 20 bases between them. Germline V gives CDR1 SGHDT, CDR2 YYEEEE. The CDR3 extends over 16 amino acids. In DNA, the CDR3 is TGTGCCAGCAGTTGGGCGGGGGGTAGGGCCGACTATGGCTACACCTTC. Its protein product is CASSWAGGRADYGYTF.

The chain uses TRBV27 and TRBJ1-4; 8 nucleotides line up with TRBD1. Germline-derived CDR1 and CDR2 are MNHEY and SMNVEV (reference sequence). CDR3 length: 17 amino acids. V lost 5 bases to trimming and J lost 6 bases; unmatched junction nucleotides: 14. In DNA, the CDR3 is TGTGCCAGCAGTATCCTCAGGGGGCGCGGGGGGGATGAAAAACTGTTTTTT. The encoded protein is CASSILRGRGGDEKLFF. Drawing the rest from reference TRBV27 and TRBJ1-4, the complete variable domain is EAQVTQNPRYLITVTGKKLTVTCSQNMNHEYMSWYRQDPGLGLRQIYYSMNVEVTDKGDVPEGYKVSRKEKRNFPLILESPSPNQTSLYFCASSILRGRGGDEKLFFGSGTQLSVL.